At least ten counts were recorded for the clone carrying this T cell receptor (beta chain). Its antigen remains unidentified. TCRdb re-analysed the 5' RACE reads in MiXCR, keeping a single row per CDR3 protein. This table has around 370,000 distinct CDR3 sequences, approximately 8.8% appearing once. The data originate from a study of identical twins. Study findings and constraints: Monozygotic twins shared more out-of-frame TCR alpha than recombination models predicted.

Germline V gives CDR1 MNHEY, CDR2 SMNVEV (reference sequence). Trimming stripped 7 bases from V and 7 bases from J, with 10 bases between. The CDR3 sequence is 11 residues long. V is TRBV27 and J is TRBJ1-1, with D maybe TRBD1 (5 bases). The sequence came from a woman aged 50 to 60 in good health. The sample consisted of naive T cells sorted from blood. The CDR3 region is CASTQGREAFF. CDR3 coding DNA: TGTGCCAGCACCCAGGGACGTGAAGCTTTCTTT.